Sequencing of this T cell receptor (beta chain) was carried out in a study of regulatory T cells in long-lasting Graves disease (dated by TCRdb to the early 2020s). In terms of the full investigation: Persistent Graves' disease was defined as persistently positive TSH receptor autoantibodies together with antithyroid drug treatment for over 5 years. Antithyroid drugs had been taken for 8.5 to 13 years on average by persistent Graves' disease patients in the clinical cohort. The study was registered as a clinical trial and conducted in China. A total of around 35 samples underwent TCR sequencing: around 13 from persistent and around 20 from newly diagnosed Graves' disease patients. Persistent Graves' disease patients were compared with newly diagnosed Graves' disease patients by peripheral blood TCR sequencing and RNA sequencing. Study-level results and caveats: Lower TCR Shannon entropy and fewer highly expanded clones were observed in persistent Graves' disease patients than in newly diagnosed patients, which suggested clonal expansion. Peripheral blood alone was examined, since thyroid tissue, which constituted the primary lesion, could not be accessed. A larger number of public clonotypes was shared among persistent patients (around 2,700) than among newly diagnosed patients (roughly 930). Preferential use of TRBV28, TRBJ1-2 and TRBJ2-5 was observed in persistent disease, whereas TRBV20-1 and TRBJ2-1 were favored in newly diagnosed disease. The authors acknowledged the small sample size as a limitation that may reduce accuracy. Sequencing and analysis were limited to the TCR beta chain.

This clonotype was seen repeatedly, ten times or more. Its antigen is unknown. At one end, the junction sequence differs from germline, possibly due to a read error. Receptors were amplified or captured by multiplex PCR. The sequencer listed for this sample is Illumina HiSeq 4000. TCR beta libraries were built with iRepertoire HTBI primers and Arm-PCR amplification of CDR3 regions. Before sequencing, the PCR products underwent gel purification. As for how the authors treated the data: A total of roughly 58 TRBV and some 15 TRBJ segments were identified across samples and were used for gene usage analysis of CDR3 amino acid clonotypes. COPE and FqMerger were used to merge the filtered high-quality paired reads into contigs. BLAST was used to align contigs to the IMGT TRBV, TRBD and TRBJ reference genes, and CDR3 was defined following IMGT. Highly expanded clones were defined as clonotypes with a frequency above 0.1%. Repertoire diversity was measured by Shannon entropy, and V-J evenness by the Gini coefficient. Public clonotypes were defined as clonotypes shared by more than one individual. The raw public reads went through TCRdb reprocessing: fastp at Q25, MiXCR clone calling, in-frame beta chains kept. One record per CDR3 amino acid sequence lists the most common genes and DNA. It is TCRdb's table, rather than the study itself, that gives the V and J calls and clone size. Here the sample has about 420,000 distinct CDR3 sequences; around 22% occur a single time. The top ten hold over 25% of the sample.

From the cysteine up to the phenylalanine, the CDR3 has a length of 14 residues. CDR3 DNA only is kept here, 42 bases in frame from base 1. Taken from the germline V gene, the CDR1 and CDR2 loops are SGHRS and YFSETQ. The meaning of the sample's time point label: persistent/refractory GD, antithyroid drugs over 5 years with positive TRAb. For both TCR sequencing and RNA sequencing, RNA was extracted from PBMCs in TRIzol. The diagnosis of Graves' disease followed American Thyroid Association guidelines. Recruitment of patients was carried out at an endocrinology department in Xi'an, China. Each patient gave roughly 8.4 milliliters of peripheral blood, collected in an EDTA anticoagulant tube. Ficoll Paque Plus density gradient separation was used to isolate PBMCs, and no further T cell sorting was performed. An Agilent 2100 Bioanalyzer and agarose gel were used to check RNA quality, and a NanoDrop 2000 was used to measure RNA concentration.

The rearranged segments are TRBV5-1 and TRBJ1-1, and 8 bases in between align with TRBD1. This material consisted of peripheral blood mononuclear cells (PBMCs), taken when the disease was refractory, from a patient treated with antithyroid drugs. This sequence was found in a female donor with Graves disease. The CDR3 reads as follows: CASSFGQGNTEAFF. The sequence in DNA is TGTGCCAGCAGCTTTGGACAGGGGAACACTGAAGCTTTCTTT. Extended through the reference TRBV5-1 and TRBJ1-1 proteins, this CDR3 yields the full variable domain: KAGVTQTPRYLIKTRGQQVTLSCSPISGHRSVSWYQQTPGQGLQFLFEYFSETQRNKGNFPGRFSGRQFSNSRSEMNVSTLELGDSALYLCASSFGQGNTEAFFGQGTRLTVV.